This TCR beta chain was captured by sequencing in a study of blood T cell repertoires in COVID-19. Looking at the study overall: Donors in the United States, Italy and Spain gave samples during acute or convalescent COVID-19. T cells, B-cell-depleted T cells, or PBMCs supplied cDNA or gDNA.

Per the germline V gene, CDR1 is MNHEY and CDR2 is SMNVEV (reference sequence). V was clipped by 3 bases and J by 5 bases, with 11 bases between them. This CDR3 has 14 residues. In the original analysis: It was from reference gene primer amplification that nucleated cell counts were estimated. Generated by immunoSEQ multiplex PCR, the TCRdb table keeps only in-frame clones and is missing some. V and J calls and clone size follow that table, whereas D and trimming were derived from the DNA. The sample consists of 250,000 or so clones, more than 80% of them appearing once. The V gene is TRBV27, the J gene TRBJ2-1; maybe TRBD2 (6 bases). The receptor's source is a human donor in a cohort sampled during active COVID-19. The source material was peripheral blood. CDR3 residues: CASSFWRVNNEQFF. The CDR3 coding sequence is TGTGCCAGCAGTTTCTGGAGGGTGAACAATGAGCAGTTCTTC.